Below, 21 T cell receptor beta chains from the same sample are listed, as sequenced in a study of circulating and synovial CD4+ cells in juvenile arthritis. Measured with immunoSEQ multiplex PCR; TCRdb has only the in-frame clones, and not every one. This sample has about 34,000 clones; 95% to 96% occur once, and the top ten carry about 0.19%. Sequenced: CD4+ T cells from blood. The receptors stem from a human donor with juvenile idiopathic arthritis.

This clone was found once. CDR3 coding DNA: TGTGCCAGCAGTGGACCCCGGGGGACAGATACGCAGTATTTT. As protein: CASSGPRGTDTQYF. The chain combines TRBV28 with TRBJ2-3, with a tentative D call TRBD2 (6 bases). Germline V gene lookup returns CDR1 MDHEN and CDR2 SYDVKM. V was cut by 5 bases and J by 3 bases, with 12 bases left in between. CDR3 length: 14 amino acids.

CDR3: CASRKITGTRKNNEQFF. CDR3 in DNA: TGTGCCAGTAGGAAAATAACCGGGACTCGAAAAAACAATGAGCAGTTCTTC. The gene calls are TRBV19 and TRBJ2-1, with TRBD2 as a possible D gene (6 bases). The ends were cut back, 6 bases at V and 5 bases at J, with 23 bases in the middle. Germline CDR1 reads LNHDA; CDR2 reads SQIVND (reference sequence). The CDR3 sequence is 17 residues long.

This chain uses TRBV4-1 with TRBJ1-2; D gene unclear. The CDR3 sequence is 16 residues long. The V gene lost 0 bases and the J gene lost 1 base, with 12 bases spanning the gap. The germline V gene encodes CDR1 MGHRA and CDR2 YSYEKL. CDR3 DNA: TGCGCCAGCAGCCAAGATGCAGTTCCGTTTAACTATGGCTACACCTTC. This sequence encodes CASSQDAVPFNYGYTF.

V and J are TRBV29-1 and TRBJ2-7; 15 nucleotides agree with TRBD2. The V and J ends lost 1 base and 3 bases, in that order; junction bases with no gene match: 10. Germline V gene sequence: CDR1 SQVTM, CDR2 ANQGSEA. The CDR3 extends over 18 amino acids. In nucleotides, the CDR3 is TGCAGCGTTGAAGTAGGACTAGCGGGAGGGCCTTTTAACTACGAGCAGTACTTC. This translates into CSVEVGLAGGPFNYEQYF.

Note on this clone: The sample carries other DNA sequences with the same CDR3. The V and J genes are TRBV9 and TRBJ2-2, with 9 bases matching TRBD2. The germline CDR1 and CDR2 sequences are SGDLS and YYNGEE. This CDR3 is built from 18 residues. Trimming took 0 bases from V and 1 from J; bases not matched to a gene: 7. CDR3: CASSVAGGLAVNTGELFF. The DNA of the CDR3 is TGTGCCAGCAGCGTAGCGGGGGGACTAGCAGTGAACACCGGGGAGCTGTTTTTT.

This chain links TRBV11-1 with TRBJ2-1; TRBD2 is a possible D gene (6 bases). This CDR3 region has 15 residues. CDR1 is SGHAT, CDR2 FQDESV, per germline (reference sequence). The V gene lost 5 bases and the J gene lost 4 bases, with 15 bases spanning the gap. CDR3 in amino acids: CASSTTDGGYNEQFF. CDR3 nucleotides: TGTGCCAGCAGCACGACTGACGGGGGTTACAATGAGCAGTTCTTC.

The chain carries TRBV2 and TRBJ2-5, with D maybe TRBD2 (6 bases). The CDR3 has 15 amino acids. The V gene's germline CDR1 is SNHLY and CDR2 FYNNEI. Trimming shortened V by 0 bases and J by 3 bases, and 11 bases separated the two germline ends. The CDR3 coding sequence is TGTGCCAGCAGTGAAGCTAGCGGTACAGAAGAGACCCAGTACTTC. Amino acids: CASSEASGTEETQYF.

The gene calls are TRBV28 and TRBJ2-7; 14 nucleotides align to TRBD2. Trimming at V came to 3 bases and at J to 6 bases, leaving 7 bases not matched to a gene. This CDR3 region has 16 residues. Germline V lookup: CDR1 MDHEN, CDR2 SYDVKM. CDR3 nucleotides: TGTGCCAGCAGTTTGGCCGTGACTAGCGGGAGGGGCGAGCAGTACTTC. Its translation is CASSLAVTSGRGEQYF.

This sequence joins TRBV19 and TRBJ1-1; weak D call: TRBD1 (5 bases). The germline V gene has CDR1 LNHDA and CDR2 SQIVND (reference sequence). V was trimmed by 4 bases and J by 0 bases, leaving 15 bases between them. The CDR3 has 16 amino acids. The CDR3 DNA reads TGTGCCAGTAGTAGAGGCTGGGGGGGATTGAACACTGAAGCTTTCTTT. Translation gives CASSRGWGGLNTEAFF.

The genes are TRBV6-5 and TRBJ2-7; TRBD1 matches at 7 bases. V lost 5 bases and J lost 4; bases outside the gene matches: 8. The CDR3 sequence is 14 residues long. Germline CDR1 MNHEY, CDR2 SVGAGI. The DNA of the CDR3 is TGTGCCAGCAGTCCAAGACAGGGTCTATACGAGCAGTACTTC. Its translation: CASSPRQGLYEQYF.

V gene TRBV15 combines with J gene TRBJ2-3; tentative D call: TRBD2 (5 bases). The germline CDR1 and CDR2 sequences are LNHNV and YYDKDF (reference sequence). The CDR3 contains 14 residues. Trimming left V 0 bases short and J 10 bases short, with 14 bases between. DNA for the CDR3: TGTGCCACCAGCAGAGACCCTCTTCGGGGTCCGCAGTATTTT. Translating gives CATSRDPLRGPQYF.

This rearrangement joins TRBV10-3 to TRBJ2-3, with 9 positions matching TRBD1. CDR1 and CDR2 from the germline V gene are ENHRY and SYGVKD. V shed 6 bases and J 1 base; nucleotides not matched to a gene: 5. The CDR3 is 15 amino acids. CDR3 amino acids: CAISPGQGGTDTQYF. The CDR3 nucleotides are TGTGCCATCAGCCCGGGACAGGGAGGCACAGATACGCAGTATTTT.

This chain links TRBV18 with TRBJ1-5, with 10 bases lining up with TRBD1. J lost 7 bases, V lost 3 bases, and 3 bases had no gene match. This CDR3 is built from 14 residues. CDR1 is KGHSH, CDR2 LQKENI, per germline. CDR3 region: CASSPGTGVQPQHF. The CDR3 DNA reads as TGTGCCAGCTCACCCGGGACAGGGGTCCAGCCCCAGCATTTT. Based on the CDR3 plus reference TRBV18 and TRBJ1-5, the full variable domain is NAGVMQNPRHLVRRRGQEARLRCSPMKGHSHVYWYRQLPEEGLKFMVYLQKENIIDESGMPKERFSAEFPKEGPSILRIQQVVRGDSAAYFCASSPGTGVQPQHFGDGTRLSIL.

Comments on this clone: At one boundary the junction diverges from the germline segment, which might be a read error. The CDR3 here is CAISESGQGNAEAFF. CDR3 in DNA: TGTGCCATCAGTGAGTCGGGACAGGGGAACGCTGAAGCTTTCTTT. The chain uses TRBV10-3 and TRBJ1-1, with 10 bases identical to TRBD1. CDR3 length equals 15 residues. Germline values: CDR1 ENHRY, CDR2 SYGVKD.

For this clone: In the same sample, other DNA sequences code for this CDR3. The chain employs TRBV6-1 and TRBJ1-6; possibly TRBD1 for D (6 bases). Germline values: CDR1 MNHNS, CDR2 SASEGT. V dropped 8 bases and J dropped 1 base, with 12 bases sitting between them. CDR3 length: 15 residues. Written as DNA, the CDR3 is TGTGCCAGCCAACAGGGAAGGTCCTATAATTCACCCCTCCACTTT. Protein product: CASQQGRSYNSPLHF.

The V call is TRBV7-9, the J call TRBJ2-5; 9 bases fit TRBD2. Germline-derived CDR1 and CDR2 are SEHNR and FQNEAQ (reference sequence). V dropped 1 base and J dropped 4; count of bases not matched to a gene: 4. The CDR3 is 15 amino acids. The chain's CDR3 is CASSLGGRAIETQYF. CDR3 DNA: TGTGCCAGCAGCTTAGGCGGGAGGGCCATAGAGACCCAGTACTTC.

The chain couples TRBV11-3 to TRBJ2-1, with 12 bases that match TRBD2. In germline, CDR1 is SGHNT, CDR2 YENEEA. The ends lost 0 bases at V and 6 bases at J; junction bases unmatched: 9. The CDR3 length is 18 residues. In DNA, the CDR3 is TGTGCCAGCAGCTTAGATCGAGCTAGCGGGAGGGTACCCAATGAGCAGTTCTTC. It translates to CASSLDRASGRVPNEQFF. The variable domain in full, completed from reference TRBV11-3 and TRBJ2-1, reads EAGVVQSPRYKIIEKKQPVAFWCNPISGHNTLYWYLQNLGQGPELLIRYENEEAVDDSQLPKDRFSAERLKGVDSTLKIQPAELGDSAVYLCASSLDRASGRVPNEQFFGPGTRLTVL.

The J gene is TRBJ2-5, the V gene TRBV7-9, with 8 nucleotides matching TRBD2. CDR3 length equals 16 residues. The germline gives CDR1 SEHNR, CDR2 FQNEAQ (reference sequence). The trim removed 7 bases at V and 5 bases at J, leaving 15 bases unmatched. The CDR3 sequence is CASTPAPGGAGETQYF. The CDR3, as DNA: TGTGCCAGCACCCCAGCCCCCGGGGGGGCGGGTGAGACCCAGTACTTC.

The chain combines TRBV9 with TRBJ1-2; D may be TRBD1 (5 bases). Germline CDR1 SGDLS, CDR2 YYNGEE. This CDR3 region has 13 residues. Deletions cut 2 bases from V and 4 bases from J, with 9 bases between. CDR3 amino acids: CASSVDRPYGYTF. CDR3 bases: TGTGCCAGCAGCGTCGACAGACCCTATGGCTACACCTTC.

A remark on this clone: Compared with germline, one end of the junction differs, possibly owing to a read error. Other DNA variants within this sample encode the same CDR3. The chain joins TRBV2 to TRBJ1-6, with unresolved D. Germline V gene sequence: CDR1 SNHLY, CDR2 FYNNEI. CDR3 size: 15 residues. The CDR3: CASSEVSSYNSPLHF. Here the CDR3 DNA reads TGTGCCAGCAGTGAAGTGAGCTCCTATAATTCCCCCCTCCACTTT.

CDR3: CASSQAGGTGELFF. For the CDR3, the DNA is TGTGCCAGCAGCCAGGCCGGGGGAACCGGGGAGCTGTTTTTT. The chain is built from TRBV14 and TRBJ2-2; D is perhaps TRBD2 (6 bases). The CDR3 is made up of 14 amino acids. Trimming stripped 3 bases from V and 5 bases from J, with 10 bases between. Germline V gives CDR1 SGHDN, CDR2 FVKESK. Based on the CDR3 plus reference TRBV14 and TRBJ2-2, the full variable domain is EAGVTQFPSHSVIEKGQTVTLRCDPISGHDNLYWYRRVMGKEIKFLLHFVKESKQDESGMPNNRFLAERTGGTYSTLKVQPAELEDSGVYFCASSQAGGTGELFFGEGSRLTVL.